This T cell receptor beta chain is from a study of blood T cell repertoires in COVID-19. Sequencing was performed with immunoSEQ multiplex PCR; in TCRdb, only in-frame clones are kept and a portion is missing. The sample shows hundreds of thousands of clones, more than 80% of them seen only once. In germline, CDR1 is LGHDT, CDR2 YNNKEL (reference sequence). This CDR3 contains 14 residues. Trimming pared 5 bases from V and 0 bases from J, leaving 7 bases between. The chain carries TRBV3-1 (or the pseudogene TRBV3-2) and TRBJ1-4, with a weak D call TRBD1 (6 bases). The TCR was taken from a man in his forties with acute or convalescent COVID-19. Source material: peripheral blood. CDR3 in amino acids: CASSYRATNEKLFF. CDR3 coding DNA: TGTGCCAGCAGCTACAGGGCAACTAATGAAAAACTGTTTTTT.